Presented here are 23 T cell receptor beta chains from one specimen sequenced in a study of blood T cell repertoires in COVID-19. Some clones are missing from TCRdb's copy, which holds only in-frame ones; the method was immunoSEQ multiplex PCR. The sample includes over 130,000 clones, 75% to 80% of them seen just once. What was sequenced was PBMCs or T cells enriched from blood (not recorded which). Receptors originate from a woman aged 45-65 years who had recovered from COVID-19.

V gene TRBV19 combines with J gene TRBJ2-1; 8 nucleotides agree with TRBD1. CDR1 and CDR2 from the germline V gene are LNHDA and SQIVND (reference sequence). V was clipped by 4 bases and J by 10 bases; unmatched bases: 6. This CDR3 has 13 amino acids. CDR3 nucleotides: TGTGCCAGTAGTAGCTGGACAGGGCCCGAGCAGTTCTTC. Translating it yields CASSSWTGPEQFF.

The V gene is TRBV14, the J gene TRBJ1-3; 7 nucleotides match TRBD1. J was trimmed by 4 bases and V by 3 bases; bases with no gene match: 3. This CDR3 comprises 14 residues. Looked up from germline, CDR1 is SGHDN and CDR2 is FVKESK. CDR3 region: CASSQKGAGNTIYF. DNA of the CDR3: TGTGCCAGCAGCCAGAAGGGGGCCGGAAACACCATATATTTT.

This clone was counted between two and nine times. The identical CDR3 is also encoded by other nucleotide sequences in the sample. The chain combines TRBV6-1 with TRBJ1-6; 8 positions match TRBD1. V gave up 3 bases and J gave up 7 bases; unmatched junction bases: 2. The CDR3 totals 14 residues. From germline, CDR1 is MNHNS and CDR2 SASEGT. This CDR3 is CASSETGANSPLHF. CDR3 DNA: TGTGCCAGCAGTGAGACAGGGGCCAATTCACCCCTCCACTTT.

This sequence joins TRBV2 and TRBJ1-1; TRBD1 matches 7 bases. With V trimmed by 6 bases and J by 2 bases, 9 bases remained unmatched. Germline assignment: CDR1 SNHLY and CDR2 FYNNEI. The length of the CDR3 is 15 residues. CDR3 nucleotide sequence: TGTGCCAGCAGAAAGACAGGGACCCCTAACACTGAAGCTTTCTTT. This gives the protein CASRKTGTPNTEAFF.

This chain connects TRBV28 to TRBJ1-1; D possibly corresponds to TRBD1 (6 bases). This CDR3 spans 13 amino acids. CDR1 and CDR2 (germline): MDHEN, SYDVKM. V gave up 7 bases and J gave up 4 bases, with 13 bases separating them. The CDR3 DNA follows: TGTGCCAGCAACAGGGTCGGGGTCACTGAAGCTTTCTTT. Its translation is CASNRVGVTEAFF.

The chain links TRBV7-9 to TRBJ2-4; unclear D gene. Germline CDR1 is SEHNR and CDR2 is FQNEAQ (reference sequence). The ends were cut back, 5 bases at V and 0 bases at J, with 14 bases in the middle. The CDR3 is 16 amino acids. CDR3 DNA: TGTGCCAGCAGCCCTCCCCGAGGTGAAGCCAAAAACATTCAGTACTTC. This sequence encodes CASSPPRGEAKNIQYF.

This CDR3 reads CASSFIGGAGTGELFF. The DNA for the CDR3 is TGTGCCAGCAGCTTTATAGGGGGCGCGGGCACCGGGGAGCTGTTTTTT. V and J are TRBV7-3 and TRBJ2-2, with 7 bases lining up with TRBD1. This CDR3 contains 16 residues. Trimming removed 3 bases from V and 4 bases from J; junction bases left unmatched: 8. Looked up from germline, CDR1 is SGHTA and CDR2 is FQGTGA.

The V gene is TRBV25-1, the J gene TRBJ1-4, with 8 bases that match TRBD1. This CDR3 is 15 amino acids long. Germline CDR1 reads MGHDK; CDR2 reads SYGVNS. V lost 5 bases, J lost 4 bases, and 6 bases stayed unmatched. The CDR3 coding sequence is TGTGCCAGCAGTAAGACAGGGGTGTTTAATGAAAAACTGTTTTTT. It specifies CASSKTGVFNEKLFF.

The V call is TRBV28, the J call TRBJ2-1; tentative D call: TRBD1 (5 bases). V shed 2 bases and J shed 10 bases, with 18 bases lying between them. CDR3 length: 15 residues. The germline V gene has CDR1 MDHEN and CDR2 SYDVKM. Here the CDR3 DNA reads TGTGCCAGCAGTTTAATTCAGGGATGGGTCAGGGAGCAGTTCTTC. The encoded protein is CASSLIQGWVREQFF.

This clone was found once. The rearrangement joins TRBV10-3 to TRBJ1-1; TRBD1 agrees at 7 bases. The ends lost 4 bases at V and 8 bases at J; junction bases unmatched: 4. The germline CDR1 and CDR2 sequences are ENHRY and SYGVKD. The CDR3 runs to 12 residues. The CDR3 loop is CAISGSQGEAFF. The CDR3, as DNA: TGTGCCATCAGTGGATCACAGGGGGAAGCTTTCTTT.

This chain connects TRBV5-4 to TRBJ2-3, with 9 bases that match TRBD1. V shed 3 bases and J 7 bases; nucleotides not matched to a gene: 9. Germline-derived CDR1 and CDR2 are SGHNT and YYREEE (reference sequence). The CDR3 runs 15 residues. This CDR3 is CASSSRQGVGNTQYF. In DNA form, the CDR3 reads TGTGCCAGCAGCTCAAGACAGGGGGTAGGGAATACGCAGTATTTT.

Here the CDR3 DNA reads TGTGCTAGTGGTTTGGGCACAGGGGGCGCTTCGACAGATACGCAGTATTTT. Translated: CASGLGTGGASTDTQYF. The V gene is TRBV12-5, the J gene TRBJ2-3, with 9 bases aligning to TRBD1. CDR3 length: 17 residues. The germline V gene has CDR1 LGHNT and CDR2 FRNRAP. Losses at the gene ends were 1 base for V and 3 bases for J; bases not matched to a gene: 8.

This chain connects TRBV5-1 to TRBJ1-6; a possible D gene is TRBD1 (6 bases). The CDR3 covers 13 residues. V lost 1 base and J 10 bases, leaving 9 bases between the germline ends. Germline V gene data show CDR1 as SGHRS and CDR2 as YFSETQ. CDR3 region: CASSLNGGSPLHF. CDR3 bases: TGCGCCAGCAGCTTGAATGGGGGCTCACCCCTCCACTTT. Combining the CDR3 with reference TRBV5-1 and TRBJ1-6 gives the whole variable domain KAGVTQTPRYLIKTRGQQVTLSCSPISGHRSVSWYQQTPGQGLQFLFEYFSETQRNKGNFPGRFSGRQFSNSRSEMNVSTLELGDSALYLCASSLNGGSPLHFGNGTRLTVT.

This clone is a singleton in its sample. CDR3 in amino acids: CASSLVREHEQFF. Written as DNA, the CDR3 is TGTGCCAGCAGCTTGGTAAGGGAGCATGAGCAGTTCTTC. This chain links TRBV7-9 with TRBJ2-1; weak D call: TRBD2 (5 bases). Trimming removed 3 bases at V and 8 bases at J, with 11 bases between. Germline-derived CDR1 and CDR2 are SEHNR and FQNEAQ (reference sequence). CDR3 length equals 13 residues.

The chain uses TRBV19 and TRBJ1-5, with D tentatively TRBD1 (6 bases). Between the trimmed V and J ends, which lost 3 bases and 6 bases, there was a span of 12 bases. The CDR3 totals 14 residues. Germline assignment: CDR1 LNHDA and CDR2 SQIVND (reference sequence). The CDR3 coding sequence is TGTGCCAGTAGTATCAGGGGCCGATCTCAGCCCCAGCATTTT. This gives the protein CASSIRGRSQPQHF.

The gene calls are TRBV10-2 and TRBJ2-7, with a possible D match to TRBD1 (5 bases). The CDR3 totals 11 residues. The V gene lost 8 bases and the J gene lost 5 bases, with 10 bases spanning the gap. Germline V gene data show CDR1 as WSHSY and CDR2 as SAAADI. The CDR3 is CASAQGDEQYF. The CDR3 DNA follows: TGCGCCAGCGCGCAAGGGGACGAGCAGTACTTC.

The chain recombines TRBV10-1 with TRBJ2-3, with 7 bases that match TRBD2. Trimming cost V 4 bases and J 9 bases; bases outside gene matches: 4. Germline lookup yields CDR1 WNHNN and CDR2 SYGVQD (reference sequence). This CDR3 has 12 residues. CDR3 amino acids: CASSGEGGTQYF. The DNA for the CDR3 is TGCGCCAGCAGTGGGGAGGGCGGAACGCAGTATTTT.

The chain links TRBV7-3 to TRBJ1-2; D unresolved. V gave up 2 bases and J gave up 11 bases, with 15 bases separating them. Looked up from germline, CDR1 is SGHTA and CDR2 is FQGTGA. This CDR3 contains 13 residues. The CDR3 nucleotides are TGTGCCAGCAGCTTAGAACCCAACTCGGGGTACACCTTC. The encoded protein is CASSLEPNSGYTF.

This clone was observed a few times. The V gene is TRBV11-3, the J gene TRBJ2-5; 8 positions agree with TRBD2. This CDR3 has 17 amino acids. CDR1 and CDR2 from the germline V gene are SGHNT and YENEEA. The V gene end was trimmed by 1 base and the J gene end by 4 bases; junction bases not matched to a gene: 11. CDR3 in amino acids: CASSLGPKAGVSETQYF. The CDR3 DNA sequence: TGTGCCAGCAGCTTAGGGCCTAAAGCGGGAGTATCAGAGACCCAGTACTTC. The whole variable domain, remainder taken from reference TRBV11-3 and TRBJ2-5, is EAGVVQSPRYKIIEKKQPVAFWCNPISGHNTLYWYLQNLGQGPELLIRYENEEAVDDSQLPKDRFSAERLKGVDSTLKIQPAELGDSAVYLCASSLGPKAGVSETQYFGPGTRLLVL.

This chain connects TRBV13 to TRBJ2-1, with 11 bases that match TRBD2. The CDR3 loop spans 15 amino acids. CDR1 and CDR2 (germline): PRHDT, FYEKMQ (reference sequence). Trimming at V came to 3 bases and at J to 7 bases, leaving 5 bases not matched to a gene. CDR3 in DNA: TGTGCCAGCAGCTTGCCTAGCGGGAGGAGTAATGAGCAGTTCTTC. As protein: CASSLPSGRSNEQFF.

The DNA of the CDR3 is TGTGCCAGCAGCCCAATAGCGGGAGCAAGTCTGGGTGAGCAGTTCTTC. Translating it yields CASSPIAGASLGEQFF. The chain uses TRBV5-6 and TRBJ2-1; 9 bases map to TRBD2. Germline V gene sequence: CDR1 SGHDT, CDR2 YYEEEE. V dropped 4 bases and J dropped 9; count of bases not matched to a gene: 14. CDR3 length equals 16 residues.

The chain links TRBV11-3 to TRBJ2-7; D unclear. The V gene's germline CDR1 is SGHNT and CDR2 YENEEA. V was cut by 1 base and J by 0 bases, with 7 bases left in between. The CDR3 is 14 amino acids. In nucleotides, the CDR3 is TGTGCCAGCAGCTTAGTACAGTCCTCCTACGAGCAGTACTTC. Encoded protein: CASSLVQSSYEQYF.

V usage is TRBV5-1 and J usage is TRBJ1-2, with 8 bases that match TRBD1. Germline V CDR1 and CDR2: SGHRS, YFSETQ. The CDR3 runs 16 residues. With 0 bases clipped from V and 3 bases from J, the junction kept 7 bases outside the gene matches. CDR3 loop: CASSLGGQGGYYGYTF. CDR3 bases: TGCGCCAGCAGCTTGGGCGGACAGGGCGGATACTATGGCTACACCTTC.